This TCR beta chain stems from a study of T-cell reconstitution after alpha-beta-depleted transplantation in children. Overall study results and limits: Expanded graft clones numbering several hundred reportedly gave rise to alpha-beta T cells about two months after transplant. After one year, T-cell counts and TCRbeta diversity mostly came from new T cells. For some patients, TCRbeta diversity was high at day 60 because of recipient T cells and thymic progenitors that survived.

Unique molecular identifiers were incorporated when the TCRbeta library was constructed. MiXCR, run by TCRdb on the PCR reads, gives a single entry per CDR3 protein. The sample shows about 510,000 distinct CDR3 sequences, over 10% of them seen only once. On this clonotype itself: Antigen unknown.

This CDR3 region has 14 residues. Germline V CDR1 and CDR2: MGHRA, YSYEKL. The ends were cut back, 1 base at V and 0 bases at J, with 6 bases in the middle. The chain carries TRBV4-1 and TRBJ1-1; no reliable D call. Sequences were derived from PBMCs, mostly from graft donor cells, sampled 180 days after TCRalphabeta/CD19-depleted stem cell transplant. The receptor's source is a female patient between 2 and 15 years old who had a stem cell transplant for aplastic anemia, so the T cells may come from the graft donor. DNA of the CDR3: TGCGCCAGCAGCCAAGGGACGGTGAACACTGAAGCTTTCTTT. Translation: CASSQGTVNTEAFF.